These 4 T cell receptor beta chains were sequenced from one sample in a study of neoadjuvant anti-PD-1 for oral cavity cancer. Profiling relied on immunoSEQ multiplex PCR, and the TCRdb table lists in-frame clones only, not all of them. This sample has fewer than 20,000 clones; approximately 79% occur once, and the top ten carry about 3%. Sequencing used PBMCs, obtained before nivolumab (anti-PD-1) treatment. The origin of the receptors is a person aged 35 to 85 with oral cavity squamous cell carcinoma.

V usage is TRBV6-1 and J usage is TRBJ2-1; 10 bases map to TRBD2. Germline assignment: CDR1 MNHNS and CDR2 SASEGT. V shed 6 bases and J 6 bases; nucleotides not matched to a gene: 8. The CDR3 is 15 amino acids. The CDR3 protein is CASRGLAEGGNEQFF. CDR3 bases: TGTGCCAGCAGAGGACTAGCGGAGGGTGGCAATGAGCAGTTCTTC.

J is TRBJ1-4 and V is TRBV5-6; D is uncertain. Germline CDR1 is SGHDT and CDR2 is YYEEEE. V lost 0 bases and J 4 bases, leaving 10 bases between the germline ends. The CDR3 runs 15 residues. In nucleotides, the CDR3 is TGTGCCAGCAGCTTGGCAGGACGGGTTAATGAAAAACTGTTTTTT. As protein: CASSLAGRVNEKLFF.

The chain employs TRBV7-8 and TRBJ2-1; 10 bases are a match to TRBD2. The CDR3 consists of 17 residues. In germline, CDR1 is SGHVS, CDR2 FQNEAQ. Trimming at V came to 1 base and at J to 0 bases, leaving 3 bases not matched to a gene. The CDR3 spells CASSLGSGRSSYNEQFF. The CDR3 bases are TGTGCCAGCAGCTTAGGTAGCGGGAGGTCCTCCTACAATGAGCAGTTCTTC.

The rearrangement joins TRBV5-1 to TRBJ1-1; D may be TRBD1 (5 bases). The CDR3 runs 15 residues. CDR1 and CDR2 from the germline V gene are SGHRS and YFSETQ. Trimming took 1 base from V and 1 from J, leaving 11 bases between them. The CDR3 region is CASSLQQGRNTEAFF. For the CDR3, the DNA is TGCGCCAGCAGCTTGCAGCAGGGCAGGAACACTGAAGCTTTCTTT.